The present T cell receptor beta chain was sequenced within a study of tumor-infiltrating lymphocytes in primary liver carcinoma. Taking about 19-32 mg of unsorted bulk tissue, the authors co-extracted RNA and DNA. As to this clonotype: Antigen unknown. Given a much more abundant clone one base away, this may be a read error.

General study points: Tumor samples exhibited a significantly greater top-250-clone fraction than blood samples (p = 0.039).

TCR beta cDNA was prepared out of around 460 ng total RNA by means of a constant-region primer. Amplification in three nested multiplex PCR rounds with slightly modified ARM-PCR gave rise to TCR beta libraries. TRBV1-TRBV30 forward primers paired with a C-beta reverse primer drove the first two PCR rounds, ten to eleven cycles each. One entry per CDR3 protein, called by TCRdb with MiXCR from the multiplex PCR reads. The profile covers tens of thousands of distinct CDR3 sequences, with about 75% appearing a single time and about 38% taken by the ten largest. V lost 7 bases and J lost 8; bases outside the gene matches: 9. Germline V gene data show CDR1 as SGHTA and CDR2 as FQGTGA. This CDR3 comprises 13 residues.

The receptor comes from a woman aged 25 to 39 with primary liver carcinoma and hepatitis B virus infection. Sequences were obtained from tumor-adjacent normal liver tissue. This rearrangement joins TRBV7-3 to TRBJ1-2, with TRBD1 matching 8 bases. In DNA form, the CDR3 reads TGTGCCAGCAACTCAGGGGGCGCAAAAGGCTACACCTTC. Residues: CASNSGGAKGYTF.